This TCR beta chain was recorded in a study of T cells in Graves' hyperthyroidism and ophthalmopathy. Findings of the study overall: Also found in blood were most expanded thyroid clonotypes above 0.001.

This clonotype was seen repeatedly, ten times or more. Its antigen is not identified. The germline CDR1 and CDR2 sequences are SGHTS and YDEGEE. The CDR3 runs 14 residues. With V trimmed by 4 bases and J by 3 bases, 6 bases remained unmatched. Absence of ophthalmopathy progression within 18 months defined stable Graves' hyperthyroidism. Orbital computed tomography and thyroid ultrasound, together with serum TRAb and thyroxine and clinical symptoms, were used for diagnoses. Using RNA transcripts as the source, TCR beta CDR3 regions were amplified. The HTBI primer set served for first-round RT-PCR of the TCR CDR3. MiXCR, run by TCRdb on the multiplex PCR reads, gives a single entry per CDR3 protein. The sample includes 500,000 to 750,000 distinct CDR3 sequences, approximately 44% of them seen just once.

The sequencing input was peripheral blood or thyroid tissue (not recorded which). The receptor's source is a woman under 30 with Graves' hyperthyroidism. V gene TRBV5-8 combines with J gene TRBJ1-2; TRBD1 matches 7 bases. The CDR3 DNA is TGTGCCAGCAGCCGGGGACAGACCGACTATGGCTACACCTTC. Encoded protein: CASSRGQTDYGYTF.